The 9 T cell receptor beta chains reported below all come from one sample, sequenced in a study of blood T cell repertoires in COVID-19. The data were produced by immunoSEQ multiplex PCR, yet TCRdb's version contains in-frame clones alone and is incomplete. The data hold 150,000 to 200,000 clones, with approximately 84% observed a single time. Material: PBMCs or T cells enriched from blood (not recorded which). These receptors came from a woman aged 45-59 years who had recovered from COVID-19.

CDR3 sequence: CSVSEGPQPQHF. The CDR3 DNA is TGCAGCGTTAGCGAGGGCCCTCAGCCCCAGCATTTT. This chain uses TRBV29-1 with TRBJ1-5; D is unclear. V lost 5 bases and J lost 6, with 11 bases in between. The CDR3 is 12 residues long. Germline V CDR1 and CDR2: SQVTM, ANQGSEA.

The V gene is TRBV18, the J gene TRBJ1-2, with TRBD1 identical over 8 bases. This CDR3 is 14 amino acids long. The germline CDR1 and CDR2 sequences are KGHSH and LQKENI. V trimming: 3 bases; J trimming: 2 bases; junction bases outside the gene matches: 2. This chain's CDR3 is CASSPGQENYGYTF. In DNA, the CDR3 is TGTGCCAGCTCACCGGGACAGGAAAACTATGGCTACACCTTC. The entire variable domain, with the rest obtained from reference TRBV18 and TRBJ1-2, is as follows: NAGVMQNPRHLVRRRGQEARLRCSPMKGHSHVYWYRQLPEEGLKFMVYLQKENIIDESGMPKERFSAEFPKEGPSILRIQQVVRGDSAAYFCASSPGQENYGYTFGSGTRLTVV.

The rearrangement joins TRBV11-2 to TRBJ2-5; 7 bases map to TRBD1. V gave up 5 bases and J gave up 5 bases; unmatched junction bases: 5. CDR3 length equals 13 residues. Germline CDR1 reads SGHAT; CDR2 reads FQNNGV. In DNA, the CDR3 is TGTGCCAGCAGCCGACAGGGTTGGGAGACCCAGTACTTC. Its protein is CASSRQGWETQYF.

CDR3 DNA: TGTGCCAGCAGTGGACAGGGATACTATGGCTACACCTTC. It encodes CASSGQGYYGYTF. The chain joins TRBV2 to TRBJ1-2, with 7 bases aligning to TRBD1. Germline V gives CDR1 SNHLY, CDR2 FYNNEI. The CDR3 is 13 amino acids. V shed 4 bases and J 3 bases; nucleotides not matched to a gene: 2.

Comment on this clone: The junction differs from germline at one of its ends, possibly a read error. The chain carries TRBV7-8 and TRBJ2-7; D is possibly TRBD2 (6 bases). CDR1 SGHVS and CDR2 FQNEAQ come from the germline V gene. CDR3 length: 12 residues. The CDR3 is CASSRSGLGWNF. The CDR3, as DNA: TGTGCCAGCAGCCGTAGCGGCCTGGGGTGGAACTTC.

The chain has TRBV18 and TRBJ2-4; 7 bases map to TRBD1. The CDR3 length is 16 residues. Germline assignment: CDR1 KGHSH and CDR2 LQKENI. The trim removed 6 bases at V and 0 bases at J, leaving 8 bases unmatched. The CDR3 coding sequence is TGTGCCAGCTCCGGACAGGCCGAACTAGCCAAAAACATTCAGTACTTC. This encodes CASSGQAELAKNIQYF. The full variable domain, in which reference TRBV18 and TRBJ2-4 provide the parts outside the CDR3, is NAGVMQNPRHLVRRRGQEARLRCSPMKGHSHVYWYRQLPEEGLKFMVYLQKENIIDESGMPKERFSAEFPKEGPSILRIQQVVRGDSAAYFCASSGQAELAKNIQYFGAGTRLSVL.

This chain connects TRBV6-1 to TRBJ2-3; D perhaps matches TRBD1 (6 bases). Trimming took off 3 bases at V and 1 base at J, with 11 bases between the two ends. In germline, CDR1 is MNHNS, CDR2 SASEGT. This CDR3 comprises 15 residues. CDR3 nucleotides: TGTGCCAGCAGTGATGGGGCAGGGGGCACAGATACGCAGTATTTT. Residues: CASSDGAGGTDTQYF.

The gene calls are TRBV6-2 or TRBV6-3 and TRBJ2-6, with TRBD2 matching 9 bases. The CDR3 sequence is 18 residues long. With V trimmed by 1 base and J by 0 bases, 4 bases remained unmatched. The germline V gene has CDR1 MNHEY and CDR2 SVGEGT. DNA for the CDR3: TGTGCCAGCAGTTACTTCGGTAGCGGGAGCTCTGGGGCCAACGTCCTGACTTTC. Its translation: CASSYFGSGSSGANVLTF.

The V call is TRBV10-3, the J call TRBJ2-5, with TRBD2 identical over 13 bases. This CDR3 region has 17 residues. The germline V gene encodes CDR1 ENHRY and CDR2 SYGVKD. The trim removed 11 bases at V and 5 bases at J, leaving 17 bases unmatched. As DNA, the CDR3 is TGTGCCTCCGGGGGGGGCCTTACTAGCGGGAGGGCCGAGACCCAGTACTTC. It is translated as CASGGGLTSGRAETQYF.